Below, one T cell receptor (beta chain) is given with its context. The PCR ran on 60 Vbeta and 13 Jbeta primers. The table came from immunoSEQ multiplex PCR; TCRdb's copy has only in-frame clones and leaves some out. Among roughly 150,000 clones listed, about three fifths were seen once. V was clipped by 2 bases and J by 6 bases, with 4 bases between them. Germline CDR1 and CDR2: LGHNA and YNFKEQ. The CDR3 is made up of 11 amino acids. The data were taken from a study of cytomegalovirus exposure and HLA in healthy donors. Study as a whole: Approximately 85 million unique TCRs from HLA-typed donors were held in an early data release.

The chain has TRBV4-2 and TRBJ1-2; D is ambiguous. The receptor's source is a young woman in good health and CMV-seropositive. Sequenced material: PBMCs. DNA of the CDR3: TGTGCCAGCAGCCAACTAAATGGCTACACCTTC. Protein: CASSQLNGYTF.